This TCR beta chain emerged from a study of blood T cell repertoires in COVID-19. The CDR3 has 16 amino acids. J lost 1 base, V lost 4 bases, and 2 bases had no gene match. Germline-derived CDR1 and CDR2 are SGHDN and FVKESK. This clone has more than one count but fewer than ten. Sequencing was performed with immunoSEQ multiplex PCR; in TCRdb, only in-frame clones are kept and a portion is missing. The sample holds 100,000 to 150,000 clones, more than 70% seen once. This TCR was sampled from a human donor in a cohort sampled during active COVID-19. This chain uses TRBV14 with TRBJ2-3, with 13 bases fitting TRBD2. Sequences were obtained from peripheral blood. This CDR3 is CASSLGLAGRTDTQYF. The CDR3 DNA is TGTGCCAGCAGCCTGGGACTAGCGGGACGCACAGATACGCAGTATTTT.